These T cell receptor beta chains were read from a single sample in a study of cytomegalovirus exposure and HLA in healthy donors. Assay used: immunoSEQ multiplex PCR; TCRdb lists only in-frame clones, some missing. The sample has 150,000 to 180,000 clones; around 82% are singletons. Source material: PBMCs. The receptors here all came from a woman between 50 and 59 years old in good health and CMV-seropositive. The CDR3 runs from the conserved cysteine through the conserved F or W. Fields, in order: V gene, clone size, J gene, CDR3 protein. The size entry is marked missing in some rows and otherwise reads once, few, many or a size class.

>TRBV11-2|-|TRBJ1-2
CASSLDLGGGYGYTF
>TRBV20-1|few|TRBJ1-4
CSATLDEKLFF
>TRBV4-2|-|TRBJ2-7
CASSLPLAPTYEQYF
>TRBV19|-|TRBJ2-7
CASARGTGIDEQYF
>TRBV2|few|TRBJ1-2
CASSDMRAGPYGYTF
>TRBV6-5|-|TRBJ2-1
CASSYGGGSLDEQFF
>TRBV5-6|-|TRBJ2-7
CASSLSFRRDRDYEQYF
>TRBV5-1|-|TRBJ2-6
CASSLDGSSGANVLTF
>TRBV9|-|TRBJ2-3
CASSVAAGGLTDTQYF
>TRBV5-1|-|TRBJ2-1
CASSHARLDYNEQFF